This T cell receptor (beta chain) was recovered during a study of OX40 agonist ivuxolimab in advanced cancers. Turning to the study itself: Ivuxolimab, which patients received intravenously every 2 weeks, was dosed at 0.01 to 10 mg/kg. General study results and limits: Clonal expansion among partial responders at 0.1-3.0 mg/kg ranked near the lowest. Compared with CD4+, CD8+ T cells on average had more expanded clones. It was also the case that some nonresponders had low normalized T-cell clonal expansion.

This table comes from immunoSEQ multiplex PCR, and its TCRdb copy is limited to in-frame clones, with some not included. The sample records 65,000 to 75,000 clones, 80% to 85% being singletons. In the case of this clone: What it recognizes is unknown.

This CDR3 is 14 amino acids long. Germline CDR1 and CDR2: LNHDA and SQIVND (reference sequence). The ends were cut back, 7 bases at V and 4 bases at J, with 17 bases in the middle. The TCR comes from an adult with an advanced solid tumor such as melanoma, head and neck, liver or kidney cancer. V gene TRBV19 combines with J gene TRBJ2-7; D possibly corresponds to TRBD2 (5 bases). This material consisted of CD4+ or CD8+ T cells sorted from blood, taken in a trial of the OX40 agonist ivuxolimab. CDR3 loop: CASTPTNQPYEQYF. DNA for the CDR3: TGTGCCAGTACCCCGACTAACCAACCTTACGAGCAGTACTTC.